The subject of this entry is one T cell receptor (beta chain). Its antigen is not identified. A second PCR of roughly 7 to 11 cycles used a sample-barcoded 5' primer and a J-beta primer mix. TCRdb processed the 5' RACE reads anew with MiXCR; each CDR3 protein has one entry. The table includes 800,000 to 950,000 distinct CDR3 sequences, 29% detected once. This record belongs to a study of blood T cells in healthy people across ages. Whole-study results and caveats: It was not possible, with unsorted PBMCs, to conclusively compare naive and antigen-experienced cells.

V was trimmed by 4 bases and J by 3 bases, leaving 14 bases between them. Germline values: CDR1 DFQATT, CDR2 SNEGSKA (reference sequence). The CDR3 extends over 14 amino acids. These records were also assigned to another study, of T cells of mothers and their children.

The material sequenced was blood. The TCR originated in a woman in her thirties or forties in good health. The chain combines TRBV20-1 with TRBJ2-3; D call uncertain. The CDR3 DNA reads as TGCAGTGCTATTTCTTCAGGTCGTACAGATACGCAGTATTTT. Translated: CSAISSGRTDTQYF.